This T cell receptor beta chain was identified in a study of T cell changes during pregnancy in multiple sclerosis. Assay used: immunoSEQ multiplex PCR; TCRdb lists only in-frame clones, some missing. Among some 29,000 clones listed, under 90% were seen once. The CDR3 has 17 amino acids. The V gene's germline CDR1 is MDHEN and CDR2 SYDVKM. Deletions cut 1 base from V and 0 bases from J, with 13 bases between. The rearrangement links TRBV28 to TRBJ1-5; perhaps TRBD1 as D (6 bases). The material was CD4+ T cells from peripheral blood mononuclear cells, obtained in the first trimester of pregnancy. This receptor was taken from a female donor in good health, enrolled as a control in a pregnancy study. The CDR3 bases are TGTGCCAGCAGTTTATCAGGGGCCCAATATAGCAATCAGCCCCAGCATTTT. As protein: CASSLSGAQYSNQPQHF.